The source of this T cell receptor (beta chain) is a study of OX40 agonist ivuxolimab in advanced cancers. The study, taken as a whole, reports: At 0.1 to 3.0 mg/kg, clonal expansion of CD4+ and CD8+ blood T cells had occurred by week 6.

Assay used: immunoSEQ multiplex PCR; TCRdb lists only in-frame clones, some missing. The sample includes 60,000 to 75,000 clones, roughly 85% of them seen just once. V was clipped by 0 bases and J by 14 bases, with 19 bases between them. The CDR3 is 15 amino acids. The germline V gene has CDR1 MNHNS and CDR2 SASEGT. A remark on this clone: Its matching antigen is unknown.

The receptor was isolated from an adult with an advanced solid tumor such as melanoma, head and neck, liver or kidney cancer. The rearrangement links TRBV6-1 to TRBJ1-4, with TRBD1 as a possible D gene (5 bases). The sample consisted of CD4+ or CD8+ T cells sorted from blood, taken in a trial of the OX40 agonist ivuxolimab. The CDR3 DNA is TGTGCCAGCAGTGAAGCGCTGGGACTCTCCGGTGGGCTGTTTTTT. Translated, it gives CASSEALGLSGGLFF.